These 3 T cell receptor beta chains came from one sample sequenced in a study of T cell changes during pregnancy in multiple sclerosis. Some clones are missing from TCRdb's copy, which holds only in-frame ones; the method was immunoSEQ multiplex PCR. The sample contains roughly 48,000 clones, 80% to 95% of which appear only once. Sequencing was performed on CD4+ T cells from peripheral blood mononuclear cells, taken in the second trimester of pregnancy. The source of these receptors is a female donor in good health, enrolled as a control in a pregnancy study.

The V gene is TRBV10-3, the J gene TRBJ2-7; 9 nucleotides align to TRBD1. The CDR3 sequence is 13 residues long. V lost 2 bases, J lost 6 bases, and 2 bases stayed unmatched. Per germline, CDR1 ENHRY and CDR2 SYGVKD. This CDR3 is CAISEGTGLEQYF. The CDR3 nucleotides are TGTGCCATCAGTGAGGGGACAGGGCTCGAGCAGTACTTC.

The chain links TRBV6-1 to TRBJ1-5, with TRBD1 identical over 10 bases. The germline gives CDR1 MNHNS, CDR2 SASEGT. This CDR3 comprises 17 residues. J was trimmed by 11 bases and V by 2 bases; bases with no gene match: 15. The CDR3 sequence is CASSEISGTGAMGAQHF. Written as DNA, the CDR3 is TGTGCCAGCAGTGAAATTTCCGGGACAGGGGCTATGGGGGCCCAGCATTTT.

J is TRBJ2-1 and V is TRBV28, with 13 bases identical to TRBD2. The CDR3 consists of 16 residues. Germline CDR1 and CDR2: MDHEN and SYDVKM. Trimming took 6 bases from V and 7 from J; bases not matched to a gene: 9. CDR3 sequence: CASSPVLAGGRNEQFF. The CDR3 nucleotides read TGTGCCAGCAGCCCCGTACTAGCGGGAGGGAGAAATGAGCAGTTCTTC.